The 12 T cell receptor beta chains given below trace back to one sample, sequenced in a study of molecular identifiers for immune sequencing clone quantification. In TCRdb, the PCR reads were re-called with MiXCR into one record per CDR3 protein. The repertoire has 90,000 or so distinct CDR3 sequences, about 23% of them found once; the top ten carry 0.78%. Sequencing was performed on naive CD8+ T cells from blood, with Jurkat cell RNA spiked in. Specified subset: FACS-sorted CD8+CD4-CCR7+CD45RA+ naive T cells. These receptors originate from a human donor in good health. Some libraries in this study had Jurkat cell RNA spiked in.

CDR3 protein: CASSYNRLGSYEQYF. The CDR3 DNA is TGTGCCAGCAGTTACAACAGACTAGGTTCCTACGAGCAGTACTTC. This chain links TRBV6-6 with TRBJ2-7, with a possible D match to TRBD2 (6 bases). Germline lookup yields CDR1 MNHNY and CDR2 SVGAGI (reference sequence). The CDR3 loop spans 15 amino acids. The V gene lost 2 bases and the J gene lost 1 base, with 12 bases spanning the gap.

Details on this clonotype: The conserved closing phenylalanine or tryptophan is absent in this CDR3, likely reflecting a read error. This chain uses TRBV5-6 with TRBJ1-5, with D unclear. Trimming stripped 1 base from V and 3 bases from J, with 5 bases between. The CDR3 length is 13 residues. Looked up from germline, CDR1 is SGHDT and CDR2 is YYEEEE. DNA of the CDR3: TGTGCCAGCAGCTTGAGAACCAATCAGCCCCAGCATCTT. Amino acid sequence: CASSLRTNQPQHL.

This clonotype was seen only once. One end of the junction does not line up with germline, which may come from a read error. The chain is built from TRBV19 and TRBJ2-3, with TRBD2 identical over 8 bases. There are 15 residues in the CDR3. Germline assignment: CDR1 LNHDA and CDR2 SQIVND (reference sequence). This CDR3 is CVSSIFGLAADTQYF. CDR3 DNA: TGTGTCAGTAGTATTTTCGGACTAGCTGCAGATACGCAGTATTTT.

The chain employs TRBV7-9 and TRBJ2-1; 9 bases are shared with TRBD1. The CDR3 consists of 17 residues. Germline CDR1 reads SEHNR; CDR2 reads FQNEAQ (reference sequence). Trimming cost V 4 bases and J 8 bases; bases outside gene matches: 15. CDR3 residues: CASSSTVDRGTLDEQFF. CDR3 DNA sequence: TGTGCCAGCAGCTCGACCGTAGACAGGGGGACATTGGATGAGCAGTTCTTC.

This clonotype came up many times. The chain is built from TRBV27 and TRBJ2-7; D gene unclear. This CDR3 is built from 14 residues. Germline-derived CDR1 and CDR2 are MNHEY and SMNVEV (reference sequence). V was clipped by 4 bases and J by 2 bases, with 12 bases between them. The CDR3, as DNA: TGTGCCAGCAGTTCCGCCCTAACAGCCTACGAGCAGTACTTC. It encodes CASSSALTAYEQYF.

This clonotype was seen repeatedly, ten times or more. The chain carries TRBV5-6 and TRBJ2-7; weak D call: TRBD1 (5 bases). Looked up from germline, CDR1 is SGHDT and CDR2 is YYEEEE. V gave up 0 bases and J gave up 2 bases, with 15 bases separating them. The CDR3 loop spans 16 amino acids. The DNA for the CDR3 is TGTGCCAGCAGCTTGGGACAGCCGCTCGAGCCCTACGAGCAGTACTTC. It yields the protein CASSLGQPLEPYEQYF.

With respect to this clonotype: The junction and the germline gene differ at one end; a read error may be behind it. The chain employs TRBV6-5 and TRBJ2-5; the match to TRBD1 covers 7 bases. From germline, CDR1 is MNHEY and CDR2 SVGAGI. CDR3 length equals 15 residues. CDR3 sequence (DNA): TGTGCCGGCAGTGCCACCGGGACAGCTAAAGAGGCCCAGTACTTC. Its protein product is CAGSATGTAKEAQYF.

This clonotype was detected ten times or more. This chain connects TRBV12-3 or TRBV12-4 to TRBJ2-6; D not resolved. The CDR3 sequence is 12 residues long. V was shortened by 6 bases and J by 0 bases, with 0 bases between the two germline ends. The CDR3 DNA sequence: TGTGCCAGCAGCTCTGGGGCCAACGTCCTGACTTTC. Translated, it gives CASSSGANVLTF.

DNA of the CDR3: TGTGCCAGCGGGGGAAGCGGGTCGGGAGGCGAGCAGTACTTC. Protein product: CASGGSGSGGEQYF. The rearrangement links TRBV6-5 to TRBJ2-7; TRBD2 matches 7 bases. CDR1 is MNHEY and CDR2 is SVGAGI in the germline V gene. The CDR3 has 14 residues. V was pared by 8 bases and J by 6 bases, with 13 bases of the junction left unmatched.

This clonotype appeared many times. The rearrangement joins TRBV20-1 to TRBJ2-3; 11 bases fit TRBD2. CDR3 length: 16 residues. Germline lookup yields CDR1 DFQATT and CDR2 SNEGSKA (reference sequence). The trim removed 3 bases at V and 1 base at J, leaving 6 bases unmatched. CDR3 in DNA: TGCAGTGCTAGGAGGCTAGCGGGGGGCGGCACAGATACGCAGTATTTT. Amino acids: CSARRLAGGGTDTQYF.

V is TRBV11-2 and J is TRBJ2-7; 10 bases are a match to TRBD1. With V trimmed by 6 bases and J by 0 bases, 8 bases remained unmatched. The CDR3 has 16 amino acids. The germline V gene encodes CDR1 SGHAT and CDR2 FQNNGV. The CDR3 sequence: CASSLTRTGGSYEQYF. The CDR3 DNA sequence: TGTGCCAGCAGTTTAACCCGGACAGGGGGCTCCTACGAGCAGTACTTC.

In its sample, this clonotype was seen many times. The chain uses TRBV27 and TRBJ2-3, with 9 positions matching TRBD2. Germline lookup yields CDR1 MNHEY and CDR2 SMNVEV (reference sequence). The CDR3 spans 15 residues. J lost 4 bases, V lost 3 bases, and 5 bases had no gene match. CDR3 amino acids: CASSFVAGASDTQYF. Written as DNA, the CDR3 is TGTGCCAGCAGTTTCGTAGCGGGAGCTTCAGATACGCAGTATTTT.